The 32 T cell receptor beta chains presented below share a single source sample, sequenced in a study of blood T cell repertoires in COVID-19 (dated by TCRdb to between 2020 and 2021). The method behind the library was the immunoSEQ multiplex PCR assay. In its TCRdb copy, this immuneACCESS table keeps in-frame sequences only and misses some clones. Where compared with another copy, unresolved V genes explain less than half of these, and the others have no known cause. This sample gives hundreds of thousands of clones in total; around 85% of them show up just once. Roughly 8.5% of the sample is taken by the ten largest. The sequenced sample consisted of PBMCs or T cells enriched from blood (not recorded which). The receptors shown here come from a woman aged 60-75 years who had recovered from COVID-19.

The genes are TRBV6-2 or TRBV6-3 and TRBJ2-2; tentative D call: TRBD2 (5 bases). In germline, CDR1 is MNHEY, CDR2 SVGEGT. The CDR3 is 15 amino acids. The germline V and J ends were trimmed by 6 bases and 4 bases, with 15 bases remaining between them. Here the CDR3 reads CASSPPGVGTGELFF. The CDR3 DNA follows: TGTGCCAGCAGCCCCCCCGGGGTCGGCACCGGGGAGCTGTTTTTT.

This clone has only one observation. The CDR3, as DNA: TGTGCCACCTCAGGACAGCACAATCAGCCCCAGCATTTT. Its translation: CATSGQHNQPQHF. V is TRBV15 and J is TRBJ1-5, with D maybe TRBD1 (6 bases). Germline V gene lookup returns CDR1 LNHNV and CDR2 YYDKDF (reference sequence). The V and J ends lost 8 bases and 3 bases respectively, with 11 bases between them. CDR3 size: 13 residues.

The chain recombines TRBV19 with TRBJ2-3; 9 bases are a match to TRBD1. From germline, CDR1 is LNHDA and CDR2 SQIVND (reference sequence). The CDR3 runs to 17 residues. Losses at the gene ends were 2 bases for V and 4 bases for J; bases not matched to a gene: 10. CDR3 sequence reads: CASSISRTGVLSDTQYF. In DNA, the CDR3 is TGTGCCAGTAGTATATCCAGGACAGGGGTTTTATCAGATACGCAGTATTTT.

The V call is TRBV3-1 (or the pseudogene TRBV3-2), the J call TRBJ2-1, with D possibly being TRBD2 (6 bases). Germline V CDR1 and CDR2: LGHDT, YNNKEL (reference sequence). The CDR3 consists of 17 residues. V was pared by 3 bases and J by 7 bases, with 22 bases between. The CDR3 DNA sequence: TGTGCCAGCAGCCAGAATCTCGGGACTGCACATGGGAATGAGCAGTTCTTC. Its protein product is CASSQNLGTAHGNEQFF.

The DNA for the CDR3 is TGCGCCAGCAGAGTTGACAGGCCTAACACTGAAGCTTTCTTT. Its protein product is CASRVDRPNTEAFF. The rearrangement uses TRBV5-1 and TRBJ1-1, with D maybe TRBD1 (6 bases). Trimming cost V 5 bases and J 2 bases, with 13 bases left between them. Germline values: CDR1 SGHRS, CDR2 YFSETQ. The CDR3 totals 14 residues.

CDR3 amino acids: CASTGQGGTEAFF. CDR3 DNA: TGTGCCAGCACTGGACAGGGAGGCACTGAAGCTTTCTTT. The chain carries TRBV2 and TRBJ1-1, with 8 bases that match TRBD1. Germline V CDR1 and CDR2: SNHLY, FYNNEI. The CDR3 has 13 residues. V gave up 7 bases and J gave up 4 bases; unmatched junction bases: 5.

The chain joins TRBV4-1 to TRBJ2-7, with D maybe TRBD1 (6 bases). CDR3 size: 13 residues. V gave up 1 base and J gave up 7 bases, with 11 bases separating them. Looked up from germline, CDR1 is MGHRA and CDR2 is YSYEKL. The CDR3 DNA is TGCGCCAGCAGCCAAGTGGTGGGGGCTGAGCAGTACTTC. Translating gives CASSQVVGAEQYF.

The chain recombines TRBV5-6 with TRBJ2-6, with 8 bases fitting TRBD1. From germline, CDR1 is SGHDT and CDR2 YYEEEE. This CDR3 has 17 amino acids. Trimming removed 2 bases from V and 1 base from J; junction bases left unmatched: 5. The CDR3 here is CASSFGTGPSGANVLTF. The CDR3 DNA is TGTGCCAGCAGCTTCGGGACAGGACCATCTGGGGCCAACGTCCTGACTTTC.

This rearrangement joins TRBV9 to TRBJ1-2, with TRBD1 matching over 9 bases. The CDR3 consists of 15 residues. J lost 4 bases, V lost 0 bases, and 4 bases had no gene match. Germline loops: CDR1 SGDLS, CDR2 YYNGEE. CDR3 nucleotide sequence: TGTGCCAGCAGCGTAGGCCTGGGACAGGGCTATGGCTACACCTTC. It encodes CASSVGLGQGYGYTF.

The chain joins TRBV7-6 to TRBJ1-3; unclear D gene. This CDR3 has 17 residues. Germline V gene data show CDR1 as SGHVS and CDR2 as FNYEAQ. V gave up 5 bases and J gave up 0 bases, with 17 bases separating them. The CDR3 protein is CASSINRRLSSGNTIYF. The CDR3 DNA follows: TGTGCCAGCAGCATAAACAGACGTTTGAGCTCTGGAAACACCATATATTTT.

The rearrangement joins TRBV5-5 to TRBJ2-4; 7 bases are a match to TRBD1. Unmatched junction bases numbered 9, after V lost 1 base and J lost 8 bases. The CDR3 contains 15 residues. CDR1 SGHKS and CDR2 YYEKEE come from the germline V gene (reference sequence). This chain's CDR3 is CASSLRFSGGDIQYF. CDR3 sequence (DNA): TGTGCCAGCAGCTTGAGGTTCTCAGGGGGAGACATTCAGTACTTC.

Here the CDR3 reads CASSPPAGGYTF. The CDR3 nucleotides are TGTGCCAGTAGTCCGCCGGCGGGGGGCTACACCTTC. V usage is TRBV19 and J usage is TRBJ1-2; D is unresolved. The germline V and J ends were trimmed by 5 bases and 8 bases, with 12 bases remaining between them. The CDR3 totals 12 residues. Germline lookup yields CDR1 LNHDA and CDR2 SQIVND (reference sequence).

This clone occurred a few times. The CDR3: CASSRTATHYGYTF. In nucleotides, the CDR3 is TGTGCCAGCAGTCGGACAGCTACTCACTATGGCTACACCTTC. This sequence joins TRBV6-5 and TRBJ1-2, with D tentatively TRBD1 (6 bases). Trimming shortened V by 5 bases and J by 3 bases, and 13 bases separated the two germline ends. CDR3 length: 14 residues. Germline CDR1 is MNHEY and CDR2 is SVGAGI.

This chain connects TRBV7-6 to TRBJ2-5; TRBD2 matches 9 bases. With 3 bases clipped from V and 2 bases from J, the junction kept 1 base outside the gene matches. CDR3 length: 14 residues. CDR1 SGHVS and CDR2 FNYEAQ come from the germline V gene. The CDR3 reads CASSFSGGQETQYF. The CDR3 nucleotides are TGTGCCAGCAGCTTTAGCGGGGGACAAGAGACCCAGTACTTC.

In this sample, this clone turned up a few times. The rearrangement uses TRBV10-3 and TRBJ1-2, with 7 bases lining up with TRBD1. The length of the CDR3 is 15 residues. The germline CDR1 and CDR2 sequences are ENHRY and SYGVKD. Trimming cost V 4 bases and J 3 bases; bases outside gene matches: 8. The CDR3 protein is CAISGGTGTDYGYTF. CDR3 coding DNA: TGTGCCATCAGTGGAGGGACCGGGACAGACTATGGCTACACCTTC.

The chain recombines TRBV6-5 with TRBJ1-4, with 8 bases that match TRBD1. This CDR3 has 14 residues. Germline assignment: CDR1 MNHEY and CDR2 SVGAGI. V shed 2 bases and J 5 bases; nucleotides not matched to a gene: 1. DNA for the CDR3: TGTGCCAGCAGTTACGGGGACAGGAATGAAAAACTGTTTTTT. Residues: CASSYGDRNEKLFF.

CDR3 protein: CASSLDSGFVITEAFF. In DNA form, the CDR3 reads TGTGCCAGCAGCTTAGATTCAGGGTTTGTTATCACTGAAGCTTTCTTT. The chain uses TRBV7-9 and TRBJ1-1; D may be TRBD1 (5 bases). CDR3 size: 16 residues. The V gene lost 1 base and the J gene lost 4 bases, with 16 bases spanning the gap. Per germline, CDR1 SEHNR and CDR2 FQNEAQ (reference sequence).

The chain joins TRBV2 to TRBJ1-6; 8 bases agree with TRBD1. The CDR3 loop spans 16 amino acids. The trim removed 6 bases at V and 0 bases at J, leaving 4 bases unmatched. Germline V lookup: CDR1 SNHLY, CDR2 FYNNEI. The CDR3 DNA sequence: TGTGCCAGCAGGGCCGGGACAGGCTCCTATAATTCACCCCTCCACTTT. Protein: CASRAGTGSYNSPLHF.

The gene calls are TRBV2 and TRBJ2-1; unclear D gene. Trimming left V 6 bases short and J 0 bases short, with 12 bases between. This CDR3 has 15 amino acids. Germline lookup yields CDR1 SNHLY and CDR2 FYNNEI. CDR3 sequence (DNA): TGTGCCAGCAGGATCGACGGCGGCTCCTACAATGAGCAGTTCTTC. Protein product: CASRIDGGSYNEQFF.

The chain carries TRBV30 and TRBJ2-3; 10 bases align to TRBD1. The CDR3 has 16 residues. V shed 1 base, J shed 4 bases, and the junction held 8 bases outside the gene matches. The germline V gene has CDR1 GTSNPN and CDR2 SVGIG (reference sequence). The CDR3 loop is CAWSEDRGRGSDTQYF. CDR3 DNA sequence: TGTGCCTGGAGTGAAGACAGGGGGCGAGGATCAGATACGCAGTATTTT.

The genes are TRBV9 and TRBJ1-2; no definite D call. Trimming stripped 0 bases from V and 8 bases from J, with 8 bases between. The CDR3 runs to 12 residues. CDR1 is SGDLS and CDR2 is YYNGEE in the germline V gene. The DNA for the CDR3 is TGTGCCAGCAGCGTAGGTGCGGAAGGCTACACCTTC. It codes for CASSVGAEGYTF.

CDR3 in amino acids: CASSYSGGITYGYTF. CDR3 coding DNA: TGTGCCAGCAGTTACTCGGGAGGAATCACCTATGGCTACACCTTC. V and J are TRBV6-5 and TRBJ1-2; D is unresolved. Looked up from germline, CDR1 is MNHEY and CDR2 is SVGAGI. V was pared by 0 bases and J by 4 bases, with 12 bases between. The CDR3 runs 15 residues.

This chain connects TRBV19 to TRBJ1-6; a possible D gene is TRBD1 (5 bases). Trimming shortened V by 5 bases and J by 3 bases, and 11 bases separated the two germline ends. Germline V gene data show CDR1 as LNHDA and CDR2 as SQIVND (reference sequence). The CDR3 extends over 15 amino acids. The CDR3 is CASSPREGYNSPLHF. DNA for the CDR3: TGTGCCAGTAGTCCCAGGGAAGGCTATAATTCACCCCTCCACTTT.

This chain links TRBV30 with TRBJ1-5, with 9 bases lining up with TRBD1. Germline-derived CDR1 and CDR2 are GTSNPN and SVGIG (reference sequence). V shed 2 bases, J shed 4 bases, and the junction held 9 bases outside the gene matches. The CDR3 spans 16 residues. The CDR3 bases are TGTGCCTGGAGTTCTCAGCGGACAGGGGTTAATCAGCCCCAGCATTTT. It is translated as CAWSSQRTGVNQPQHF. The whole variable domain, remainder taken from reference TRBV30 and TRBJ1-5, is SQTIHQWPATLVQPVGSPLSLECTVEGTSNPNLYWYRQAAGRGLQLLFYSVGIGQISSEVPQNLSASRPQDRQFILSSKKLLLSDSGFYLCAWSSQRTGVNQPQHFGDGTRLSIL.

The V and J genes are TRBV3-1 (or the pseudogene TRBV3-2) and TRBJ2-3; D is possibly TRBD1 (6 bases). The germline V gene has CDR1 LGHDT and CDR2 YNNKEL (reference sequence). V was clipped by 8 bases and J by 4 bases, with 16 bases between them. CDR3 length: 14 residues. The CDR3 loop is CASGFGRGADTQYF. For the CDR3, the DNA is TGTGCCAGCGGGTTCGGCAGGGGAGCAGATACGCAGTATTTT.

The CDR3: CASSLDQGAPGPQHF. The CDR3 nucleotides are TGTGCCAGCAGCTTGGACCAGGGGGCCCCTGGGCCCCAGCATTTT. This sequence joins TRBV5-6 and TRBJ1-5; 8 bases are shared with TRBD1. V shed 0 bases and J 9 bases; nucleotides not matched to a gene: 8. Germline loops: CDR1 SGHDT, CDR2 YYEEEE. The CDR3 has 15 residues.

The V gene is TRBV12-5, the J gene TRBJ2-7, with D tentatively TRBD1 (6 bases). The CDR3 consists of 14 residues. Trimming removed 2 bases at V and 5 bases at J, with 13 bases between. Germline values: CDR1 LGHNT, CDR2 FRNRAP. The CDR3 DNA reads as TGTGCTAGTGGTTTGTCAATCAGGGGTCACGAGCAGTACTTC. Its protein product is CASGLSIRGHEQYF.

The J gene is TRBJ1-2, the V gene TRBV14, with 7 nucleotides matching TRBD1. Trimming at V came to 4 bases and at J to 5 bases, leaving 10 bases not matched to a gene. Germline CDR1 is SGHDN and CDR2 is FVKESK. This CDR3 is 15 amino acids long. The chain's CDR3 is CASSLRAGGWYGYTF. CDR3 sequence (DNA): TGTGCCAGCAGCCTTAGGGCAGGGGGTTGGTATGGCTACACCTTC.

This CDR3 is CASSEPGGTEAFF. CDR3 nucleotide sequence: TGCGCCAGCAGTGAGCCCGGGGGCACTGAAGCTTTCTTT. This chain uses TRBV10-1 with TRBJ1-1, with a tentative D call TRBD1 (5 bases). In germline, CDR1 is WNHNN, CDR2 SYGVQD (reference sequence). CDR3 length equals 13 residues. Deletions cut 2 bases from V and 4 bases from J, with 8 bases between.

A remark on this clone: The sample has other DNA sequences that encode this CDR3 too. The gene calls are TRBV18 and TRBJ2-7, with 9 positions matching TRBD1. Germline CDR1 and CDR2: KGHSH and LQKENI. This CDR3 is built from 15 residues. The junction had 3 bases not matched to a gene; V was cut back by 3 bases and J by 0 bases. DNA for the CDR3: TGTGCCAGCTCACCGGGGACAGGGAGCTCCTACGAGCAGTACGTC. This encodes CASSPGTGSSYEQYV.

The V gene is TRBV12-3 or TRBV12-4, the J gene TRBJ1-2, with TRBD1 as a possible D gene (6 bases). V dropped 5 bases and J dropped 8 bases, with 15 bases sitting between them. The CDR3 consists of 13 residues. The CDR3, as DNA: TGTGCCAGCAGTACTACAGGGAGGGGAGGCTACACCTTC. This sequence encodes CASSTTGRGGYTF.

This chain links TRBV5-1 with TRBJ1-1; TRBD1 might be the D (6 bases). The CDR3 extends over 16 amino acids. V was pared by 3 bases and J by 0 bases, with 15 bases between. Germline CDR1 is SGHRS and CDR2 is YFSETQ. The CDR3 DNA sequence: TGCGCCAGCAGCTCCTGGGGGGGCGGAGTGAACACTGAAGCTTTCTTT. It encodes CASSSWGGGVNTEAFF. Full variable domain (missing parts from reference TRBV5-1 and TRBJ1-1): KAGVTQTPRYLIKTRGQQVTLSCSPISGHRSVSWYQQTPGQGLQFLFEYFSETQRNKGNFPGRFSGRQFSNSRSEMNVSTLELGDSALYLCASSSWGGGVNTEAFFGQGTRLTVV.